These 15 T cell receptor beta chains were sequenced from one sample in a study of graft-versus-host responses after intestinal transplantation. TCRdb's table, derived via immunoSEQ multiplex PCR, lists solely in-frame clones and lacks some. The sample includes about 45,000 clones, 90% to 95% of them seen just once. Sequenced here: PBMCs, sampled 524 days after transplant. Receptor source: a human patient who received an intestinal transplant, so some T cells may come from the graft donor.

The chain couples TRBV6-6 to TRBJ1-5, with 9 positions matching TRBD1. This CDR3 is built from 11 residues. The V and J ends lost 2 bases and 13 bases, in that order; junction bases with no gene match: 0. From germline, CDR1 is MNHNY and CDR2 SVGAGI (reference sequence). CDR3 protein: CASSYGTGQHF. CDR3 bases: TGTGCCAGCAGTTACGGGACAGGGCAGCATTTT.

V is TRBV15 and J is TRBJ1-5; D call uncertain. V lost 0 bases, J lost 8 bases, and 14 bases lay in between. CDR3 size: 15 residues. Germline V gene data show CDR1 as LNHNV and CDR2 as YYDKDF (reference sequence). Here the CDR3 reads CATSRDKSVMEPQHF. In DNA, the CDR3 is TGTGCCACCAGCAGAGATAAGAGTGTTATGGAGCCCCAGCATTTT. Complete variable domain (other parts from reference TRBV15 and TRBJ1-5): DAMVIQNPRYQVTQFGKPVTLSCSQTLNHNVMYWYQQKSSQAPKLLFHYYDKDFNNEADTPDNFQSRRPNTSFCFLDIRSPGLGDTAMYLCATSRDKSVMEPQHFGDGTRLSIL.

The V gene is TRBV7-3, the J gene TRBJ1-1, with 8 bases lining up with TRBD1. Germline values: CDR1 SGHTA, CDR2 FQGTGA. Trimming cost V 5 bases and J 0 bases; bases outside gene matches: 8. This CDR3 is 16 amino acids long. The CDR3 here is CASSTSGGSMNTEAFF. In DNA form, the CDR3 reads TGTGCCAGCAGCACCTCAGGGGGCTCTATGAACACTGAAGCTTTCTTT. Based on the CDR3 plus reference TRBV7-3 and TRBJ1-1, the full variable domain is GAGVSQTPSNKVTEKGKYVELRCDPISGHTALYWYRQSLGQGPEFLIYFQGTGAADDSGLPNDRFFAVRPEGSVSTLKIQRTERGDSAVYLCASSTSGGSMNTEAFFGQGTRLTVV.

This chain links TRBV28 with TRBJ2-2; D not resolved. Germline lookup yields CDR1 MDHEN and CDR2 SYDVKM. The V gene lost 2 bases and the J gene lost 0 bases, with 10 bases spanning the gap. This CDR3 is 16 amino acids long. The CDR3 DNA sequence: TGTGCCAGCAGTTTAGAGCAGTCCTCGAACACCGGGGAGCTGTTTTTT. Its translation is CASSLEQSSNTGELFF.

Here the CDR3 reads CASSYSGLASEGELFF. In nucleotides, the CDR3 is TGTGCCAGCAGTTACTCGGGGTTGGCTAGCGAAGGGGAGCTGTTTTTT. This chain links TRBV6-5 with TRBJ2-2, with D tentatively TRBD2 (6 bases). Per the germline V gene, CDR1 is MNHEY and CDR2 is SVGAGI. The CDR3 has 16 amino acids. Trimming took off 0 bases at V and 8 bases at J, with 16 bases between the two ends.

The chain combines TRBV4-2 with TRBJ1-4; a weak D match, TRBD1 (6 bases). The CDR3 extends over 14 amino acids. From germline, CDR1 is LGHNA and CDR2 YNFKEQ. Trimming shortened V by 0 bases and J by 7 bases, and 9 bases separated the two germline ends. The CDR3 reads CASSQDRGGEKLFF. CDR3 nucleotides: TGTGCCAGCAGCCAAGATAGGGGGGGTGAAAAACTGTTTTTT.

The genes are TRBV4-2 and TRBJ1-1; D unclear. The CDR3 runs to 12 residues. Germline CDR1 reads LGHNA; CDR2 reads YNFKEQ. V was pared by 4 bases and J by 3 bases, with 6 bases between. The CDR3 nucleotides are TGTGCCAGCAGCCCCGATTACACTGAAGCTTTCTTT. Its translation is CASSPDYTEAFF.

This rearrangement joins TRBV6-1 to TRBJ2-1; 13 bases align to TRBD2. Germline V gene data show CDR1 as MNHNS and CDR2 as SASEGT. V was clipped by 8 bases and J by 4 bases; unmatched bases: 2. The CDR3 extends over 14 amino acids. Here the CDR3 reads CASQTSGRYNEQFF. CDR3 nucleotide sequence: TGTGCCAGCCAGACTAGCGGGAGGTACAATGAGCAGTTCTTC.

This clone was counted between two and nine times. The V and J genes are TRBV5-8 and TRBJ2-2, with D possibly being TRBD1 (5 bases). The V gene lost 0 bases and the J gene lost 13 bases, with 13 bases spanning the gap. The germline V gene encodes CDR1 SGHTS and CDR2 YDEGEE. CDR3 length equals 13 residues. DNA of the CDR3: TGTGCCAGCAGCTTGGAGCTCGACAGTCCGCTGTTTTTT. Translating it yields CASSLELDSPLFF.

The chain employs TRBV7-8 and TRBJ2-7, with TRBD2 matching over 7 bases. V dropped 0 bases and J dropped 1; count of bases not matched to a gene: 6. Germline V lookup: CDR1 SGHVS, CDR2 FQNEAQ. This CDR3 has 16 amino acids. In nucleotides, the CDR3 is TGTGCCAGCAGCTTAGCGGGTTCAGCGGGATCCTACGAGCAGTACTTC. Translation: CASSLAGSAGSYEQYF.

J is TRBJ2-1 and V is TRBV7-9; 10 bases are shared with TRBD1. The germline CDR1 and CDR2 sequences are SEHNR and FQNEAQ (reference sequence). The CDR3 totals 15 residues. Losses at the gene ends were 3 bases for V and 5 bases for J; bases not matched to a gene: 4. In DNA, the CDR3 is TGTGCCAGCAGCTTCCCGGGACAGGGGAACAATGAGCAGTTCTTC. Its translation is CASSFPGQGNNEQFF.

The chain has TRBV5-1 and TRBJ1-3; the D gene is possibly TRBD1 (5 bases). CDR3 size: 13 residues. The germline CDR1 and CDR2 sequences are SGHRS and YFSETQ. The V gene lost 0 bases and the J gene lost 6 bases, with 7 bases spanning the gap. The chain's CDR3 is CASSLGGENTIYF. CDR3 bases: TGCGCCAGCAGCTTGGGAGGGGAAAACACCATATATTTT.

The chain uses TRBV9 and TRBJ1-2; 7 bases align to TRBD1. This CDR3 spans 17 amino acids. Trimming took 4 bases from V and 0 from J; bases not matched to a gene: 12. Per the germline V gene, CDR1 is SGDLS and CDR2 is YYNGEE. The CDR3 coding sequence is TGTGCCAGCAGCCCAAACGACAGGGTTTTAACTAACTATGGCTACACCTTC. Translation: CASSPNDRVLTNYGYTF.

This chain joins TRBV5-6 and TRBJ2-7; 8 positions agree with TRBD2. Germline V gene sequence: CDR1 SGHDT, CDR2 YYEEEE. With 1 base clipped from V and 3 bases from J, the junction kept 9 bases outside the gene matches. CDR3 length: 16 residues. The CDR3 bases are TGTGCCAGCAGCTTGCCCAGCGGGGGTGGCGGCTACGAGCAGTACTTC. This codes for CASSLPSGGGGYEQYF. The whole variable domain, remainder taken from reference TRBV5-6 and TRBJ2-7, is DAGVTQSPTHLIKTRGQQVTLRCSPKSGHDTVSWYQQALGQGPQFIFQYYEEEERQRGNFPDRFSGHQFPNYSSELNVNALLLGDSALYLCASSLPSGGGGYEQYFGPGTRLTVT.

This rearrangement joins TRBV7-9 to TRBJ2-7; the match to TRBD1 covers 7 bases. Germline values: CDR1 SEHNR, CDR2 FQNEAQ (reference sequence). The CDR3 has 14 amino acids. J gave up 5 bases and V 3 bases, and 7 bases lay outside the gene matches. The CDR3: CASSLETGRHEQYF. CDR3 coding DNA: TGTGCCAGCAGCTTGGAGACAGGGCGCCACGAGCAGTACTTC.